This T cell receptor beta chain was found in a study of blood T cell repertoires in COVID-19. Sequenced by immunoSEQ multiplex PCR; TCRdb stores in-frame clones only, minus some. Of about 50,000 clones in the sample, under 90% were seen once. The trim removed 0 bases at V and 4 bases at J, leaving 8 bases unmatched. The CDR3 runs to 16 residues. The V gene's germline CDR1 is SGHRS and CDR2 YFSETQ. The J gene is TRBJ2-3, the V gene TRBV5-1; 7 bases agree with TRBD2. The TCR sequence derives from a man at least 80 years old with active or convalescent COVID-19. The source material was peripheral blood. CDR3 nucleotide sequence: TGCGCCAGCAGCTTGGAGGGAGGGGTGATCGCAGATACGCAGTATTTT. Protein: CASSLEGGVIADTQYF.